Presented here are 28 T cell receptor beta chains from one specimen sequenced in a study of T cells in localized non-small cell lung cancer. This table comes from immunoSEQ multiplex PCR, and its TCRdb copy is limited to in-frame clones, with some not included. This sample has over 20,000 clones, with approximately 92% found just once. Sequencing was performed on peripheral blood, taken before any cancer treatment. These TCRs come from a man aged 40-75 years with stage III squamous cell lung carcinoma.

This clone was seen just once. The V gene is TRBV7-8, the J gene TRBJ2-3; 9 nucleotides line up with TRBD1. Trimming at V came to 1 base and at J to 6 bases, leaving 2 bases not matched to a gene. CDR3 length: 14 amino acids. Germline CDR1 is SGHVS and CDR2 is FQNEAQ. DNA for the CDR3: TGTGCCAGCAGCTTAGGGACAGGGGTGGATACGCAGTATTTT. It encodes CASSLGTGVDTQYF.

The chain couples TRBV11-1 to TRBJ2-7; TRBD1 agrees at 9 bases. CDR3 size: 14 residues. The V gene end was trimmed by 3 bases and the J gene end by 3 bases; junction bases not matched to a gene: 3. Germline values: CDR1 SGHAT, CDR2 FQDESV (reference sequence). This CDR3 is CASSFAGQGYEQYF. CDR3 nucleotide sequence: TGTGCCAGCAGCTTTGCGGGACAGGGCTACGAGCAGTACTTC.

The chain employs TRBV4-2 and TRBJ2-5; TRBD2 matches at 8 bases. After removal of 4 bases from V and 3 bases from J, the junction contained 4 bases not matched to a gene. The CDR3 totals 14 residues. Germline-derived CDR1 and CDR2 are LGHNA and YNFKEQ. CDR3 amino acids: CASSPKAGEETQYF. The CDR3 DNA is TGTGCCAGCAGCCCAAAAGCGGGAGAAGAGACCCAGTACTTC.

V and J are TRBV7-2 and TRBJ1-2; 8 bases agree with TRBD1. V lost 5 bases to trimming and J lost 2 bases; unmatched junction nucleotides: 7. Germline CDR1 and CDR2: SGHTA and FQGNSA. There are 15 residues in the CDR3. This CDR3 reads CASSPGTGANYGYTF. CDR3 nucleotides: TGTGCCAGCAGCCCGGGGACAGGTGCCAACTATGGCTACACCTTC.

The chain links TRBV7-8 to TRBJ1-2, with 8 bases identical to TRBD1. The length of the CDR3 is 14 residues. CDR1 SGHVS and CDR2 FQNEAQ come from the germline V gene. V lost 4 bases and J lost 4; bases outside the gene matches: 5. CDR3 nucleotide sequence: TGTGCCAGCAGCTCGACAGGGGAGGGCTATGGCTACACCTTC. Its translation: CASSSTGEGYGYTF.

The gene calls are TRBV28 and TRBJ1-1; 7 bases line up with TRBD1. There are 14 residues in the CDR3. Germline CDR1 is MDHEN and CDR2 is SYDVKM. V shed 5 bases and J 0 bases; nucleotides not matched to a gene: 3. The CDR3 loop reads CASSLGTVNTEAFF. The CDR3 DNA sequence: TGTGCCAGCAGTCTTGGGACAGTGAACACTGAAGCTTTCTTT. Full variable domain (missing parts from reference TRBV28 and TRBJ1-1): DVKVTQSSRYLVKRTGEKVFLECVQDMDHENMFWYRQDPGLGLRLIYFSYDVKMKEKGDIPEGYSVSREKKERFSLILESASTNQTSMYLCASSLGTVNTEAFFGQGTRLTVV.

The chain combines TRBV19 with TRBJ1-5; D gene unclear. There are 16 residues in the CDR3. Trimming removed 0 bases from V and 2 bases from J, with 11 bases in between. The V gene's germline CDR1 is LNHDA and CDR2 SQIVND (reference sequence). CDR3 in amino acids: CASSIEPGSGNQPQHF. The CDR3 region has the DNA TGTGCCAGTAGTATAGAGCCAGGATCAGGCAATCAGCCCCAGCATTTT. Supplemented by reference TRBV19 and TRBJ1-5, the full variable domain reads DGGITQSPKYLFRKEGQNVTLSCEQNLNHDAMYWYRQDPGQGLRLIYYSQIVNDFQKGDIAEGYSVSREKKESFPLTVTSAQKNPTAFYLCASSIEPGSGNQPQHFGDGTRLSIL.

The J gene is TRBJ2-3, the V gene TRBV7-3; 13 positions agree with TRBD2. Trimming removed 5 bases from V and 2 bases from J; junction bases left unmatched: 10. This CDR3 has 18 residues. Per the germline V gene, CDR1 is SGHTA and CDR2 is FQGTGA. CDR3 sequence: CASSKGLAGALHTDTQYF. In nucleotides, the CDR3 is TGTGCCAGCAGCAAAGGACTAGCGGGGGCTCTCCACACAGATACGCAGTATTTT.

J is TRBJ1-2 and V is TRBV6-5; D is undetermined. Trimming left V 6 bases short and J 0 bases short, with 8 bases between. CDR3 size: 13 residues. Germline CDR1 reads MNHEY; CDR2 reads SVGAGI. The chain's CDR3 is CASRVRANYGYTF. CDR3 DNA: TGTGCCAGCAGGGTTCGGGCTAACTATGGCTACACCTTC.

This clone appeared a single time. V and J are TRBV5-4 and TRBJ2-1, with D possibly being TRBD1 or TRBD2 (5 bases each). CDR3 length: 15 residues. Trimming took 4 bases from V and 2 from J, leaving 13 bases between them. Germline CDR1 is SGHNT and CDR2 is YYREEE (reference sequence). The CDR3 is CASSRGDLAYNEQFF. CDR3 nucleotides: TGTGCCAGCAGCAGAGGGGACCTAGCCTACAATGAGCAGTTCTTC.

This clone has only one observation. This chain connects TRBV7-2 to TRBJ1-5; D is unclear. Germline CDR1 SGHTA, CDR2 FQGNSA. Trimming removed 0 bases from V and 7 bases from J, with 10 bases in between. The CDR3 sequence is 14 residues long. The CDR3 region is CASSLAEGVQPQHF. The CDR3 nucleotides read TGTGCCAGCAGCTTAGCTGAGGGAGTACAGCCCCAGCATTTT.

This sequence joins TRBV28 and TRBJ1-3; unclear D gene. CDR1 and CDR2 from the germline V gene are MDHEN and SYDVKM. Trimming cost V 3 bases and J 0 bases, with 9 bases left between them. The CDR3 length is 15 residues. The CDR3 is CASSFGQTSGNTIYF. In DNA form, the CDR3 reads TGTGCCAGCAGTTTTGGGCAAACCTCTGGAAACACCATATATTTT.

The chain links TRBV11-1 to TRBJ2-3; 8 bases align to TRBD1. Germline-derived CDR1 and CDR2 are SGHAT and FQDESV (reference sequence). J was trimmed by 1 base and V by 2 bases; bases with no gene match: 2. This CDR3 contains 15 residues. The CDR3 protein is CASSLSGGGTDTQYF. The CDR3 DNA follows: TGTGCCAGCAGCTTATCAGGGGGCGGCACAGATACGCAGTATTTT. The complete variable domain, with remaining parts taken from reference TRBV11-1 and TRBJ2-3, reads EAEVAQSPRYKITEKSQAVAFWCDPISGHATLYWYRQILGQGPELLVQFQDESVVDDSQLPKDRFSAERLKGVDSTLKIQPAELGDSAMYLCASSLSGGGTDTQYFGPGTRLTVL.

The chain has TRBV5-1 and TRBJ2-3, with a weak D call TRBD1 (6 bases). CDR1 and CDR2 from the germline V gene are SGHRS and YFSETQ. The CDR3 sequence is 16 residues long. Trimming cost V 0 bases and J 6 bases, with 17 bases left between them. CDR3 nucleotides: TGCGCCAGCAGCTTGGCCGGTGACAGGAGCTCGGATACGCAGTATTTT. Translation: CASSLAGDRSSDTQYF.

This clone was counted between two and nine times. The rearrangement links TRBV6-1 to TRBJ1-5; D not certain. Germline CDR1 reads MNHNS; CDR2 reads SASEGT. Trimming took off 10 bases at V and 0 bases at J, with 7 bases between the two ends. The CDR3 spans 12 residues. DNA for the CDR3: TGTGCCACTAAATATAGCAATCAGCCCCAGCATTTT. It is translated as CATKYSNQPQHF.

This chain joins TRBV19 and TRBJ1-3; a weak D match, TRBD1 (5 bases). V gave up 6 bases and J gave up 0 bases, with 9 bases separating them. Germline CDR1 LNHDA, CDR2 SQIVND (reference sequence). The CDR3 consists of 14 residues. Here the CDR3 reads CASSDSSSGNTIYF. DNA for the CDR3: TGTGCCAGTAGCGACAGCAGCTCTGGAAACACCATATATTTT.

V is TRBV5-4 and J is TRBJ1-3, with 8 nucleotides matching TRBD1. CDR1 and CDR2 (germline): SGHNT, YYREEE (reference sequence). This CDR3 has 16 amino acids. After removal of 3 bases from V and 0 bases from J, the junction contained 5 bases not matched to a gene. The CDR3 spells CASSSTGALSGNTIYF. CDR3 in DNA: TGTGCCAGCAGCTCGACAGGGGCGCTCTCTGGAAACACCATATATTTT.

V is TRBV7-2 and J is TRBJ2-1, with 10 bases fitting TRBD1. Germline-derived CDR1 and CDR2 are SGHTA and FQGNSA. The CDR3 covers 12 residues. The V gene end was trimmed by 2 bases and the J gene end by 16 bases; junction bases not matched to a gene: 5. CDR3 sequence: CASSLRTGGVFF. DNA of the CDR3: TGTGCCAGCAGCTTACGGACAGGGGGGGTTTTCTTC.

The sample holds a few counts of this clone. V usage is TRBV28 and J usage is TRBJ1-2; TRBD1 agrees at 9 bases. V was clipped by 1 base and J by 6 bases; unmatched bases: 9. The CDR3 sequence is 16 residues long. CDR1 and CDR2 (germline): MDHEN, SYDVKM. CDR3 in DNA: TGTGCCAGCAGTTTATTGCCGGGACAGGGAACTCATGGCTACACCTTC. This codes for CASSLLPGQGTHGYTF.

The chain couples TRBV28 to TRBJ2-1; D is unclear. Germline lookup yields CDR1 MDHEN and CDR2 SYDVKM. V lost 1 base, J lost 6 bases, and 19 bases lay in between. There are 17 residues in the CDR3. CDR3 protein: CASSLLLGPPDVNEQFF. DNA of the CDR3: TGTGCCAGCAGTTTATTGCTCGGGCCCCCGGATGTCAATGAGCAGTTCTTC. The variable domain in full, with the rest retrieved from reference TRBV28 and TRBJ2-1, is DVKVTQSSRYLVKRTGEKVFLECVQDMDHENMFWYRQDPGLGLRLIYFSYDVKMKEKGDIPEGYSVSREKKERFSLILESASTNQTSMYLCASSLLLGPPDVNEQFFGPGTRLTVL.

CDR3 loop: CASSPEGGRARELFF. The DNA of the CDR3 is TGTGCCAGCAGCCCGGAGGGGGGCCGTGCCCGGGAGCTGTTTTTT. This chain uses TRBV5-4 with TRBJ2-2; D tentatively reads TRBD1 or TRBD2 (6 bases each). Trimming pared 4 bases from V and 9 bases from J, leaving 19 bases between. Germline CDR1 is SGHNT and CDR2 is YYREEE (reference sequence). The CDR3 runs 15 residues.

The sample holds one count of this clone. The CDR3 nucleotides read TGTGCCAGCAGTGAAGGCCGTGGTTACTATGGCTACACCTTC. The encoded protein is CASSEGRGYYGYTF. The chain recombines TRBV6-1 with TRBJ1-2, with unresolved D. This CDR3 spans 14 amino acids. Trimming cost V 1 base and J 3 bases, with 9 bases left between them. Germline V gene lookup returns CDR1 MNHNS and CDR2 SASEGT.

This chain uses TRBV5-1 with TRBJ2-1; D not certain. V was clipped by 1 base and J by 6 bases, with 8 bases between them. Germline CDR1 SGHRS, CDR2 YFSETQ. The CDR3 runs to 13 residues. CDR3 region: CASSLFELNEQFF. The CDR3 DNA reads TGCGCCAGCAGCTTGTTCGAGCTCAATGAGCAGTTCTTC.

V and J are TRBV30 and TRBJ1-4; D unclear. Germline assignment: CDR1 GTSNPN and CDR2 SVGIG (reference sequence). Trimming stripped 1 base from V and 2 bases from J, with 8 bases between. The CDR3 extends over 14 amino acids. CDR3 protein: CAWSGASTNEKLFF. The CDR3 region has the DNA TGTGCCTGGAGTGGGGCATCCACTAATGAAAAACTGTTTTTT.

The CDR3 nucleotides are TGTGCCAGCAGCGTGACAGGGACGAACACCGGGGAGCTGTTTTTT. This gives the protein CASSVTGTNTGELFF. This chain links TRBV9 with TRBJ2-2, with TRBD1 matching 7 bases. Germline-derived CDR1 and CDR2 are SGDLS and YYNGEE. This CDR3 has 15 residues. Germline trimming cut 2 bases from V and 0 bases from J; bases unmatched to any gene: 1.

The CDR3 protein is CASSVEENTEAFF. As DNA, the CDR3 is TGTGCCAGCAGCGTAGAGGAGAACACTGAAGCTTTCTTT. The rearrangement links TRBV9 to TRBJ1-1; D gene uncertain. Trimming cost V 0 bases and J 1 base, with 4 bases left between them. Germline V gene sequence: CDR1 SGDLS, CDR2 YYNGEE. The CDR3 sequence is 13 residues long. The variable domain in full, with the rest retrieved from reference TRBV9 and TRBJ1-1, is DSGVTQTPKHLITATGQRVTLRCSPRSGDLSVYWYQQSLDQGLQFLIQYYNGEERAKGNILERFSAQQFPDLHSELNLSSLELGDSALYFCASSVEENTEAFFGQGTRLTVV.

V is TRBV7-9 and J is TRBJ1-4; 9 positions match TRBD1. The ends lost 4 bases at V and 6 bases at J; junction bases unmatched: 3. This CDR3 has 14 amino acids. Germline lookup yields CDR1 SEHNR and CDR2 FQNEAQ (reference sequence). CDR3 in amino acids: CASSSGQGDEKLFF. The CDR3 DNA is TGTGCCAGCAGCTCGGGACAGGGCGATGAAAAACTGTTTTTT.

This chain connects TRBV6-1 to TRBJ1-2; possible D gene TRBD1, 6 bases. Per the germline V gene, CDR1 is MNHNS and CDR2 is SASEGT. V was trimmed by 4 bases and J by 4 bases, leaving 13 bases between them. This CDR3 comprises 14 residues. The CDR3 region is CASSVLDSPYGYTF. In nucleotides, the CDR3 is TGTGCCAGCAGTGTCCTGGACAGTCCCTATGGCTACACCTTC.